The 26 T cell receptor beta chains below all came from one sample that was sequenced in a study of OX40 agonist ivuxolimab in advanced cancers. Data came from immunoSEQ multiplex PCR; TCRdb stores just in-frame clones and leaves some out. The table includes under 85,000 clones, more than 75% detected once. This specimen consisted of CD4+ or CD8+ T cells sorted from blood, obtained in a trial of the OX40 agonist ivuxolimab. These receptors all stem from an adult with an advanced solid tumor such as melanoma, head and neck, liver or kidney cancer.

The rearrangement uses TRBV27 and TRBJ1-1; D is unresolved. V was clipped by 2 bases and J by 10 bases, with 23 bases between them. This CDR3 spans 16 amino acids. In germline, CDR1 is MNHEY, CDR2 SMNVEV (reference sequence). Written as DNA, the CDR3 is TGTGCCAGCAGTTTAAGATTGATCGGTGAGGTTCGTCCAGCTTTCTTT. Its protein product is CASSLRLIGEVRPAFF.

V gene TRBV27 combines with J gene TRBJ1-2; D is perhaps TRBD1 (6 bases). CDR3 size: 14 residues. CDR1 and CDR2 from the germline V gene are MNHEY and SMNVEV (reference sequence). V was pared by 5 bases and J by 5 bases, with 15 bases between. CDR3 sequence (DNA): TGTGCCAGCAGTGGCTCGGGGGGCCTGTATGGCTACACCTTC. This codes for CASSGSGGLYGYTF.

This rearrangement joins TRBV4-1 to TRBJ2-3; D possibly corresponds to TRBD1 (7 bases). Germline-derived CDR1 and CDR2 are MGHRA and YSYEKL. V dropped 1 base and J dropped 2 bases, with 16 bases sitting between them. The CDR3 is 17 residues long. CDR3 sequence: CASSQGGGTAFTDTQYF. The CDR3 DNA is TGCGCCAGCAGCCAAGGGGGCGGGACAGCCTTCACAGATACGCAGTATTTT.

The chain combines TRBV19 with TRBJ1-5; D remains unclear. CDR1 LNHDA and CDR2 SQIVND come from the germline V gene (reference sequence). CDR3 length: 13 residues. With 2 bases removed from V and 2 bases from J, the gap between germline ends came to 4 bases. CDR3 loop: CASSIRRNQPQHF. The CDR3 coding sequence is TGTGCCAGTAGTATACGTCGCAATCAGCCCCAGCATTTT.

In nucleotides, the CDR3 is TGCGCCAGCAGTGAAAATACAGGGGACGAGCAGTACTTC. Encoded protein: CASSENTGDEQYF. The chain is built from TRBV10-2 and TRBJ2-7; 7 bases line up with TRBD1. There are 13 residues in the CDR3. Trimming took 3 bases from V and 5 from J; bases not matched to a gene: 4. In germline, CDR1 is WSHSY, CDR2 SAAADI.

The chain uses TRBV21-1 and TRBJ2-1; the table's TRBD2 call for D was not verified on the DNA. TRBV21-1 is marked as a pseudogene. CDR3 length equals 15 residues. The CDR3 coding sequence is TGTGCCAGCAGCAAAGGGACTAGCGCCTACAATGAGCAGTTCTTC. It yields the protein CASSKGTSAYNEQFF.

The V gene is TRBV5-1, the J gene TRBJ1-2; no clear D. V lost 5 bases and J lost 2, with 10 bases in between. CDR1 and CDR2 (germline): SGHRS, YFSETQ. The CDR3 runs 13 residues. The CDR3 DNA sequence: TGCGCCAGCAGACTGGACGGAAACTATGGCTACACCTTC. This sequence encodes CASRLDGNYGYTF.

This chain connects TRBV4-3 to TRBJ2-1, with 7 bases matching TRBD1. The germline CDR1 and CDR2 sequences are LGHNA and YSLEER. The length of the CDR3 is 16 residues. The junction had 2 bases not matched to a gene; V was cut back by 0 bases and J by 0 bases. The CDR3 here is CASSQETGSSYNEQFF. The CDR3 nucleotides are TGCGCCAGCAGCCAAGAGACAGGGAGCTCCTACAATGAGCAGTTCTTC.

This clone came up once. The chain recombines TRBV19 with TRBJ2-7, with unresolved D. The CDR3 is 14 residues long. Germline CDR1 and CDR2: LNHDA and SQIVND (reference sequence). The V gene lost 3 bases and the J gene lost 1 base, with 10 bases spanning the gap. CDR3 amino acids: CASSMDFLSYEQYF. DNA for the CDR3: TGTGCCAGTAGTATGGATTTCTTATCCTACGAGCAGTACTTC.

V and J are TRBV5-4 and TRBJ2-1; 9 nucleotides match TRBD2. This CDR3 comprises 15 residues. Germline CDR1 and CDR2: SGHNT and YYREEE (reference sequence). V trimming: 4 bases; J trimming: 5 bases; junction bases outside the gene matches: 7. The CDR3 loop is CASSLRLADNNEQFF. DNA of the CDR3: TGTGCCAGCAGCCTGAGACTAGCGGACAACAATGAGCAGTTCTTC. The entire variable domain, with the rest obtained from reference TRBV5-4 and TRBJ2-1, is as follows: ETGVTQSPTHLIKTRGQQVTLRCSSQSGHNTVSWYQQALGQGPQFIFQYYREEENGRGNFPPRFSGLQFPNYSSELNVNALELDDSALYLCASSLRLADNNEQFFGPGTRLTVL.

As DNA, the CDR3 is TGTGCCAGCACCCCGTACACTGAGTTGGCGGTCTATGGCTACACCTTC. As protein: CASTPYTELAVYGYTF. J is TRBJ1-2 and V is TRBV28, with unresolved D. This CDR3 spans 16 amino acids. The germline V gene has CDR1 MDHEN and CDR2 SYDVKM. Trimming shortened V by 7 bases and J by 4 bases, and 22 bases separated the two germline ends.

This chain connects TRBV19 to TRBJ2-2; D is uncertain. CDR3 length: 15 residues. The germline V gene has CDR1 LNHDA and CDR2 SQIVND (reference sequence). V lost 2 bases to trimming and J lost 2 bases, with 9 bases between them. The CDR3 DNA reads TGTGCCAGTAGTATATCGCAGGCAAACACCGGGGAGCTGTTTTTT. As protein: CASSISQANTGELFF.

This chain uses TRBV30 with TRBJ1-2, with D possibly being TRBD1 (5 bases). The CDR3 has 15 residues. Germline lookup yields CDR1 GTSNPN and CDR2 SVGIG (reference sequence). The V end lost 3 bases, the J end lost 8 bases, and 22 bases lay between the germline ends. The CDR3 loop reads CAWRRKGVMVVGYTF. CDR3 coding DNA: TGTGCCTGGAGAAGGAAAGGGGTGATGGTTGTCGGCTACACCTTC.

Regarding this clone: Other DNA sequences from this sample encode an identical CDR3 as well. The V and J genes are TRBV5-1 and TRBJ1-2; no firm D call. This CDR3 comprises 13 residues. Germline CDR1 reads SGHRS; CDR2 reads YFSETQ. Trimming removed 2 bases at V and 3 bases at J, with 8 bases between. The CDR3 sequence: CASSLGGDYGYTF. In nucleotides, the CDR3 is TGCGCCAGCAGCTTAGGCGGGGACTATGGCTACACCTTC.

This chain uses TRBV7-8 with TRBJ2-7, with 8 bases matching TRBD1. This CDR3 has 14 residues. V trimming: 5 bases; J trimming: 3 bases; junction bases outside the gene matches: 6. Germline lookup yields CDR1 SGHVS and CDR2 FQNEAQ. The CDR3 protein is CASSPRTGIYEQYF. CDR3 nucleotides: TGTGCCAGCAGCCCTCGGACAGGGATCTACGAGCAGTACTTC.

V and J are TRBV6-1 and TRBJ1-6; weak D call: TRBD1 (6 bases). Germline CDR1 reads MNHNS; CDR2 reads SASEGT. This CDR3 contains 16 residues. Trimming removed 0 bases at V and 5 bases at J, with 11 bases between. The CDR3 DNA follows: TGTGCCAGCAGTGAAGCGGGACACTTAAATAATTCACCCCTCCACTTT. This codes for CASSEAGHLNNSPLHF.

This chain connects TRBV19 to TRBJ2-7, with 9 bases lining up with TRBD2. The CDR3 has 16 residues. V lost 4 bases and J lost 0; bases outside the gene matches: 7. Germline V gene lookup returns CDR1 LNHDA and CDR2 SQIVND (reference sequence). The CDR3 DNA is TGTGCCAGTAGTACAAAGGGCGGGGGGGCCTCCTACGAGCAGTACTTC. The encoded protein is CASSTKGGGASYEQYF. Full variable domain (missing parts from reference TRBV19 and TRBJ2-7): DGGITQSPKYLFRKEGQNVTLSCEQNLNHDAMYWYRQDPGQGLRLIYYSQIVNDFQKGDIAEGYSVSREKKESFPLTVTSAQKNPTAFYLCASSTKGGGASYEQYFGPGTRLTVT.

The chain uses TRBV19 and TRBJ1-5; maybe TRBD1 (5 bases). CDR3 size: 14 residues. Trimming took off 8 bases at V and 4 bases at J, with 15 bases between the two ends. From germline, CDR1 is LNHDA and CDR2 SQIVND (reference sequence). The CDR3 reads CASSLTRGNQPQHF. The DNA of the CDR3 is TGTGCCAGTTCTCTGACTCGGGGGAATCAGCCCCAGCATTTT.

The CDR3 here is CASSLISEKNEQYF. As DNA, the CDR3 is TGTGCCAGCAGCTTAATATCGGAGAAGAACGAGCAGTACTTC. This sequence joins TRBV11-2 and TRBJ2-7; D is unclear. The V gene's germline CDR1 is SGHAT and CDR2 FQNNGV. Trimming cost V 2 bases and J 5 bases, with 13 bases left between them. The CDR3 consists of 14 residues.

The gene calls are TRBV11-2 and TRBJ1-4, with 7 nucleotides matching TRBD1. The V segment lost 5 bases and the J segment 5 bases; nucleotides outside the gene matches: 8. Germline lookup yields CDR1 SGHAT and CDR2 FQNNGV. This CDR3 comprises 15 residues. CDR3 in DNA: TGTGCCAGCAGCCAAGACAGGGCCGAGAATGAAAAACTGTTTTTT. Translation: CASSQDRAENEKLFF.

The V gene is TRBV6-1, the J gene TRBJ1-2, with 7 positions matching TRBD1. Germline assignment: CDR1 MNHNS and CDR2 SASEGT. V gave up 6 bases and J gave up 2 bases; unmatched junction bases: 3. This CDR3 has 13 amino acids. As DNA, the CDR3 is TGTGCCAGCAGCGCGACAGGGAACTATGGCTACACCTTC. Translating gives CASSATGNYGYTF.

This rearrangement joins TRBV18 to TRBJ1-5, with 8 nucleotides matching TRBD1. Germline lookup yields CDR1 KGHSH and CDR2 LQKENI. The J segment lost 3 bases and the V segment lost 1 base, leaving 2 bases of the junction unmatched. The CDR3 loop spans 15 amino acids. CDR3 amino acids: CASSPRTGTNQPQHF. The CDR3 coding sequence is TGTGCCAGCTCACCACGGACAGGGACCAATCAGCCCCAGCATTTT.

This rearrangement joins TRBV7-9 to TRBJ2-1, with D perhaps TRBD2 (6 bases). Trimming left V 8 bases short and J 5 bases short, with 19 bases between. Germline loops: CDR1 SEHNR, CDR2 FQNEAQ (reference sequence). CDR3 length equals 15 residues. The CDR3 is CASARGITLNNEQFF. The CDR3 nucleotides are TGTGCCAGCGCGCGCGGGATCACACTAAACAATGAGCAGTTCTTC.

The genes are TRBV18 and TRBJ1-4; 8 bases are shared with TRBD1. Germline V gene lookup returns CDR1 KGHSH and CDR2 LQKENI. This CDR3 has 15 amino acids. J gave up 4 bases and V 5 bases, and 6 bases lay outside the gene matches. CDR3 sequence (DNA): TGTGCCAGCTCAAACGACAGGGGAGTTAATGAAAAACTGTTTTTT. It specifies CASSNDRGVNEKLFF.

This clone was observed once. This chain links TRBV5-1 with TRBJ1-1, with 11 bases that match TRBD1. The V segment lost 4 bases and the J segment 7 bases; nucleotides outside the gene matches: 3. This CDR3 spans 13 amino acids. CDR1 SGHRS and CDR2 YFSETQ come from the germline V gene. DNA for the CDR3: TGCGCCAGCAGCCAGGGACAGGGGGTTGAAGCTTTCTTT. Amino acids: CASSQGQGVEAFF.

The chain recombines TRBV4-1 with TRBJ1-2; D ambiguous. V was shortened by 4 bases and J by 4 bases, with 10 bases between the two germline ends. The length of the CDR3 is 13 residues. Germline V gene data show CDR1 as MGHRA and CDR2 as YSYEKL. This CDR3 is CASSLFGTYGYTF. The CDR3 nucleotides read TGCGCCAGCAGCCTCTTCGGAACCTATGGCTACACCTTC.